These 21 T cell receptor beta chains were all obtained from the same sample, sequenced in a study of T cell clonality in common variable immunodeficiency. Whole-study results and caveats: Fewer deletions and N-nucleotide insertions were reportedly seen in common variable immunodeficiency TCR beta sequences.

Assay: immunoSEQ multiplex PCR; the TCRdb copy retains only in-frame clones and omits some. Altogether around 21,000 clones were found in the sample, and no singletons occur. These receptors' targets are unknown. Sequencing was done on a sample of peripheral blood mononuclear cells. These receptor sequences come from a human donor with common variable immunodeficiency.

This clone is medium-sized in the sample. Sequencing ends 3 residues short of the CDR3 end; the germline J gene provides the rest. V and J are TRBV20-1 and TRBJ1-2; TRBD1 aligns across 7 bases. Germline assignment: CDR1 DFQATT and CDR2 SNEGSKA (reference sequence). The CDR3 consists of 12 residues. The CDR3: CSARDERGLYTF. The DNA read from the CDR3 is TGCAGTGCTAGAGATGAGAGGGGGCTT.

This clone has more than one count but fewer than ten. The read terminates 3 residues before the CDR3 end, so the remaining end is supplied by the germline J gene. The chain employs TRBV2 and TRBJ1-1; D is uncertain. V lost 5 bases and J lost 0, with 7 bases in between. The CDR3 spans 13 residues. CDR1 and CDR2 from the germline V gene are SNHLY and FYNNEI. The covered CDR3 bases are TGTGCCAGCAGTATAGCGCTGAACACTGAA. Translation: CASSIALNTE. The whole CDR3 region reads CASSIALNTEAFF.

This clone was found a few times. Read data end 3 residues before the CDR3 end; the end is taken from the germline J gene. The V and J genes are TRBV6-2 or TRBV6-3 and TRBJ2-5; possible D gene TRBD1, 6 bases. Trimming removed 9 bases at V and 1 base at J, with 9 bases between. Germline CDR1 and CDR2: MNHEY and SVGEGT. There are 12 residues in the CDR3. The chain's CDR3 is CASTQGQETQYF. The covered CDR3 bases are TGTGCCAGTACACAGGGCCAAGAGACC.

This clone was observed a few times. The CDR3 extends 3 residues past the end of the read, so its final part is completed from the germline J gene. The V gene is TRBV19, the J gene TRBJ1-5; TRBD1 matches at 7 bases. The CDR3 loop spans 13 amino acids. The germline gives CDR1 LNHDA, CDR2 SQIVND (reference sequence). J was trimmed by 7 bases and V by 1 base; bases with no gene match: 1. The CDR3 sequence is CASSIVGGQPQHF. The DNA read from the CDR3 is TGTGCCAGTAGTATAGTAGGGGGCCAGCCC. The full variable domain, in which reference TRBV19 and TRBJ1-5 provide the parts outside the CDR3, is DGGITQSPKYLFRKEGQNVTLSCEQNLNHDAMYWYRQDPGQGLRLIYYSQIVNDFQKGDIAEGYSVSREKKESFPLTVTSAQKNPTAFYLCASSIVGGQPQHFGDGTRLSIL.

This clone showed up just a few times. With the read ending 3 residues before the CDR3 end, the germline J gene is used to fill in that end. V gene TRBV7-2 combines with J gene TRBJ1-6, with TRBD1 matching 8 bases. Germline lookup yields CDR1 SGHTA and CDR2 FQGNSA. This CDR3 has 13 amino acids. CDR3 in amino acids: CASSLTGVWALHF. The sequenced part of the CDR3 DNA is TGTGCCAGCAGCTTGACAGGGGTTTGGGCC.

A word on this clone: The DNA ends 3 residues before the CDR3 does, and the rest of the CDR3 is filled in from the germline J gene. The rearrangement joins TRBV18 to TRBJ2-6; TRBD1 matches at 8 bases. Trimming at V came to 2 bases and at J to 1 base, leaving 7 bases not matched to a gene. Germline CDR1 reads KGHSH; CDR2 reads LQKENI. This CDR3 spans 18 amino acids. Here the CDR3 reads CASSPYGTGGSGANVLTF. The covered CDR3 bases are TGTGCCAGCTCACCATACGGCACAGGGGGGTCTGGGGCCAACGTC.

Within the sample, this clone is medium-sized. The CDR3 goes on 3 residues after the read ends, and that part is filled in from the germline J gene. The V call is TRBV10-3, the J call TRBJ1-2; D gene uncertain. V lost 0 bases and J 4 bases, leaving 9 bases between the germline ends. The CDR3 has 14 amino acids. Germline loops: CDR1 ENHRY, CDR2 SYGVKD. This CDR3 reads CAISESLEIYGYTF. Partial CDR3 DNA: TGTGCCATCAGTGAGTCACTAGAGATCTATGGC.

This clone was seen a few times. The read is 3 residues too short to cover the CDR3 end, so that end is filled in from the germline J gene. J is TRBJ2-1 and V is TRBV5-1; 10 bases are a match to TRBD2. From germline, CDR1 is SGHRS and CDR2 YFSETQ. The CDR3 runs 15 residues. The V segment lost 2 bases and the J segment 8 bases; nucleotides outside the gene matches: 7. Here the CDR3 reads CASSLSLAGAHEQFF. The part of the CDR3 DNA that was read is TGCGCCAGCAGCTTATCGCTAGCGGGAGCTCATGAG.

This clone was detected only a few times. The read ends 3 residues shy of where the CDR3 ends; the end is completed using the germline J gene. The chain combines TRBV7-2 with TRBJ1-6; D not resolved. CDR1 and CDR2 from the germline V gene are SGHTA and FQGNSA. The germline V and J ends were trimmed by 5 bases and 10 bases, with 12 bases remaining between them. The CDR3 is made up of 13 amino acids. Partial CDR3 DNA: TGTGCCAGCAGCGCCCAAAGAGGCTCACCC. Translation gives CASSAQRGSP. In full, the CDR3 reads CASSAQRGSPLHF.

This clone was observed a handful of times. From the germline J gene comes the end of the CDR3, since the read stops 3 residues before it. The chain combines TRBV30 with TRBJ1-5; no firm D call. The CDR3 runs to 15 residues. Germline loops: CDR1 GTSNPN, CDR2 SVGIG (reference sequence). Trimming stripped 2 bases from V and 0 bases from J, with 11 bases between. CDR3 DNA (partial): TGTGCCTGGAGTACGACATTGAATAGCAATCAGCCC. Encoded protein: CAWSTTLNSNQP. The whole CDR3 protein reads CAWSTTLNSNQPQHF. Full variable domain (rest looked up from reference TRBV30 and TRBJ1-5): SQTIHQWPATLVQPVGSPLSLECTVEGTSNPNLYWYRQAAGRGLQLLFYSVGIGQISSEVPQNLSASRPQDRQFILSSKKLLLSDSGFYLCAWSTTLNSNQPQHFGDGTRLSIL.

Points on this clone: The read ends 3 residues before the CDR3 terminus; that terminus is restored from the germline J gene. This rearrangement joins TRBV7-2 to TRBJ2-1, with 11 bases identical to TRBD2. The trim removed 3 bases at V and 8 bases at J, leaving 3 bases unmatched. The CDR3 contains 14 residues. Germline CDR1 reads SGHTA; CDR2 reads FQGNSA. This CDR3 reads CASSFSGREDEQFF. CDR3 bases read: TGTGCCAGCAGCTTTAGCGGGAGGGAAGATGAG.

A word on this clone: Read coverage stops 3 residues before the CDR3 terminus; the germline J gene supplies the remainder. The chain couples TRBV20-1 to TRBJ2-7; 7 positions agree with TRBD2. The CDR3 totals 14 residues. CDR1 is DFQATT, CDR2 SNEGSKA, per germline (reference sequence). Trimming at V came to 7 bases and at J to 0 bases, leaving 9 bases not matched to a gene. Partial CDR3 DNA: TGCAGTGTCGAGGGTAGCGGGTACTCCTACGAG. Its protein product is CSVEGSGYSYE. The complete CDR3 protein is CSVEGSGYSYEQYF.

On this clone itself: The sequence runs out 3 residues before the end of the CDR3; the remainder is reconstructed from the germline J gene. V and J are TRBV6-4 and TRBJ1-2, with TRBD1 matching 9 bases. The CDR3 totals 15 residues. V lost 2 bases and J lost 3; bases outside the gene matches: 4. From germline, CDR1 is MRHNA and CDR2 SNTAGT. The CDR3 bases that were read are TGTGCCAGCAGTGACCCGGGACAGGGTTACTATGGC. This codes for CASSDPGQGYYG. The whole CDR3 protein reads CASSDPGQGYYGYTF.

In its sample, this clone was seen a few times. The CDR3 end is not reached by the read, which stops 3 residues before it; the germline J gene fills it in. The rearrangement links TRBV7-9 to TRBJ1-2; D might be TRBD1 (6 bases). The CDR3 is made up of 15 amino acids. V dropped 2 bases and J dropped 0 bases, with 10 bases sitting between them. Germline V CDR1 and CDR2: SEHNR, FQNEAQ (reference sequence). CDR3 bases read: TGTGCCAGCAGCTTAAAAGCAGGGGCTAACTATGGC. Translation gives CASSLKAGANYG. The whole CDR3 region reads CASSLKAGANYGYTF.

About this clone itself: The read terminates 3 residues before the CDR3 end, so the remaining end is supplied by the germline J gene. The J gene is TRBJ2-2, the V gene TRBV2; a possible D gene is TRBD2 (5 bases). The CDR3 covers 12 residues. Germline values: CDR1 SNHLY, CDR2 FYNNEI. Between the trimmed V and J ends, which lost 6 bases and 3 bases, there was a span of 5 bases. The CDR3 loop reads CASRRDTGELFF. The DNA read from the CDR3 is TGTGCCAGCAGGCGGGACACCGGGGAG. Full variable domain (remainder filled in from reference TRBV2 and TRBJ2-2): EPEVTQTPSHQVTQMGQEVILRCVPISNHLYFYWYRQILGQKVEFLVSFYNNEISEKSEIFDDQFSVERPDGSNFTLKIRSTKLEDSAMYFCASRRDTGELFFGEGSRLTVL.

This clone was seen at least ten times. The sequence runs out 3 residues before the end of the CDR3; the remainder is reconstructed from the germline J gene. V and J are TRBV29-1 and TRBJ2-6; the match to TRBD1 covers 7 bases. The length of the CDR3 is 18 residues. Germline loops: CDR1 SQVTM, CDR2 ANQGSEA. The J segment lost 0 bases and the V segment lost 5 bases, leaving 13 bases of the junction unmatched. The CDR3 loop reads CSVSAWDRYSSGANVLTF. Partial CDR3 DNA: TGCAGCGTTTCGGCATGGGACAGATACAGCTCTGGGGCCAACGTC.

This clone has a handful of counts. The sequenced fragment ends 3 residues before the CDR3 boundary, so the rest is inferred from the germline J gene. This chain connects TRBV6-1 to TRBJ1-2; TRBD1 matches 7 bases. Germline V gives CDR1 MNHNS, CDR2 SASEGT. CDR3 length: 13 amino acids. The DNA read from the CDR3 is TGTGCCAGCAGTGAACCGACGACAGGGAGC. This sequence encodes CASSEPTTGS. The CDR3 in its entirety is CASSEPTTGSYTF.

Concerning this clone itself: The read halts 3 residues ahead of the CDR3 end, with the missing end drawn from the germline J gene. The rearrangement joins TRBV18 to TRBJ1-2; 8 positions match TRBD1. The length of the CDR3 is 16 residues. Germline V gene data show CDR1 as KGHSH and CDR2 as LQKENI. V gave up 3 bases and J gave up 5 bases; unmatched junction bases: 11. The CDR3 spells CASSPAPGQVPYGYTF. CDR3 DNA (partial): TGTGCCAGCTCACCGGCTCCGGGACAGGTTCCTTATGGC.

In this sample, this clone turned up a few times. The covered CDR3 bases are TGTGCCAGCTCCCGAGGACAGCAAGAGACC. This codes for CASSRGQQET. The whole CDR3 protein is CASSRGQQETQYF. The chain employs TRBV18 and TRBJ2-5; tentatively, D is TRBD1 (6 bases). The read ends 3 residues early relative to the CDR3; the germline J gene fills the gap. The CDR3 consists of 13 residues. The germline CDR1 and CDR2 sequences are KGHSH and LQKENI. V was shortened by 6 bases and J by 2 bases, with 10 bases between the two germline ends.

In regard to this clone: The read ends 3 residues before the CDR3 terminus; that terminus is restored from the germline J gene. The chain has TRBV30 and TRBJ1-2; 9 bases map to TRBD1. The CDR3 covers 17 residues. J lost 4 bases, V lost 5 bases, and 17 bases had no gene match. Germline V gives CDR1 GTSNPN, CDR2 SVGIG (reference sequence). CDR3 protein: CAWSGGTGLVRIYGYTF. The sequenced part of the CDR3 DNA is TGTGCCTGGTCGGGGGGGACAGGGCTGGTTCGTATCTATGGC.

With regard to this clone: The read falls 3 residues short of the CDR3 end, and the missing part is taken from the germline J gene. V gene TRBV6-2 or TRBV6-3 combines with J gene TRBJ2-7, with TRBD1 identical over 7 bases. Germline CDR1 and CDR2: MNHEY and SVGEGT. V shed 5 bases, J shed 0 bases, and the junction held 4 bases outside the gene matches. This CDR3 comprises 14 residues. The CDR3 DNA, read in part, is TGTGCCAGCAGTCGGGACAGTCGCTCCTACGAG. Translated: CASSRDSRSYE. The entire CDR3 reads CASSRDSRSYEQYF.